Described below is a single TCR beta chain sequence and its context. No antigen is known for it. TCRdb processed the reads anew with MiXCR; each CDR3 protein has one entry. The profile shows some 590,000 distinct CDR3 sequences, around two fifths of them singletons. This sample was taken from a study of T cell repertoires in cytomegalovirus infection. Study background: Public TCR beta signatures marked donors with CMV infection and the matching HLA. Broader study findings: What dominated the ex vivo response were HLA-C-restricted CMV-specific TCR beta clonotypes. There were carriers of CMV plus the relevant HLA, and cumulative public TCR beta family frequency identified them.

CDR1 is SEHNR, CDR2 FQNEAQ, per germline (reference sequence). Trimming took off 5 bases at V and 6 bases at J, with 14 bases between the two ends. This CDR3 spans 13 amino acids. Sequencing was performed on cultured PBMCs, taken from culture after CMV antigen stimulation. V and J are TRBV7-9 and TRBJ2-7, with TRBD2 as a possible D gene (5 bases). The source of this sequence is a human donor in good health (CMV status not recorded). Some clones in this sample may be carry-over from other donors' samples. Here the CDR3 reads CASSQPPGSEQYF. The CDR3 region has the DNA TGTGCCAGCAGCCAACCACCGGGGTCCGAGCAGTACTTC.